Listed here are 9 T cell receptor beta chains from one sample, sequenced in a study of spatial heterogeneity in lung cancer. Findings of the study overall: In tumors, expanded intratumoral alpha and beta TCR counts tracked mutation counts.

Time point noted: sample taken at primary tumor resection. TCRdb reanalysed the 5' RACE reads using MiXCR and keeps one entry per CDR3 protein. This table has around 1,500 distinct CDR3 sequences, approximately 5.9% appearing once. These TCRs are of unknown antigen specificity. Specimen: lung tumor tissue, collected at surgery. All receptors come from a female donor with early-stage non-small cell lung cancer.

About this clonotype: This beta chain lies outside the target of a library built for alpha chains; its clone size means little. This rearrangement joins TRBV20-1 to TRBJ2-7; a possible D gene is TRBD1 (7 bases). With 4 bases removed from V and 2 bases from J, the gap between germline ends came to 12 bases. The CDR3 is 13 residues long. Looked up from germline, CDR1 is DFQATT and CDR2 is SNEGSKA (reference sequence). The CDR3 coding sequence is TGCAGTGCTAACGGGGGACAGACCTACGAGCAGTACTTC. Amino acids: CSANGGQTYEQYF.

Sample share makes this clonotype medium-sized. This beta chain appears as a stray read in a library generated for alpha chains; its size is not informative. The chain uses TRBV20-1 and TRBJ2-7; D is perhaps TRBD2 (6 bases). Looked up from germline, CDR1 is DFQATT and CDR2 is SNEGSKA (reference sequence). The CDR3 spans 12 residues. Trimming removed 3 bases at V and 5 bases at J, with 11 bases between. CDR3 sequence (DNA): TGCAGTGCTAGTGTGACTAGTCACGAGCAGTACTTC. It translates to CSASVTSHEQYF.

Note on this clonotype: A library made for alpha chains picked up this beta chain off target, so its size means little. The chain couples TRBV28 to TRBJ1-1; 10 positions match TRBD1. Germline CDR1 reads MDHEN; CDR2 reads SYDVKM. This CDR3 is 15 amino acids long. Trimming removed 1 base from V and 5 bases from J; junction bases left unmatched: 4. CDR3 DNA sequence: TGTGCCAGCAGTTTATACGGGACAGGGGAGACTGAAGCTTTCTTT. Residues: CASSLYGTGETEAFF. The whole variable domain, filled in from reference TRBV28 and TRBJ1-1, reads DVKVTQSSRYLVKRTGEKVFLECVQDMDHENMFWYRQDPGLGLRLIYFSYDVKMKEKGDIPEGYSVSREKKERFSLILESASTNQTSMYLCASSLYGTGETEAFFGQGTRLTVV.

This clonotype is categorized as medium-sized. This beta chain is a stray read from a library made for alpha chains; its abundance is not meaningful. This chain connects TRBV28 to TRBJ2-3, with 7 bases identical to TRBD1. Germline V gene sequence: CDR1 MDHEN, CDR2 SYDVKM. CDR3 size: 15 residues. V lost 2 bases, J lost 1 base, and 3 bases stayed unmatched. Here the CDR3 reads CASSLDRVGTDTQYF. The CDR3 DNA sequence: TGTGCCAGCAGTTTAGACAGGGTTGGCACAGATACGCAGTATTTT.

Details on this clonotype: A library prepared for alpha chains yielded this beta chain as an off-target read; its size is of little meaning. This chain uses TRBV13 with TRBJ2-5, with 9 bases lining up with TRBD1. The CDR3 is 15 amino acids. In germline, CDR1 is PRHDT, CDR2 FYEKMQ (reference sequence). V gave up 5 bases and J gave up 1 base; unmatched junction bases: 5. CDR3 sequence: CASSKGQGIQETQYF. The CDR3 DNA reads as TGTGCCAGCAGCAAGGGACAGGGCATCCAAGAGACCCAGTACTTC.

By share of the sample, this clonotype is medium-sized. With the library built for alpha chains, this beta chain is off target and its frequency is not meaningful. This chain connects TRBV7-6 to TRBJ2-2; D may be TRBD1 (5 bases). The CDR3 extends over 15 amino acids. Germline loops: CDR1 SGHVS, CDR2 FNYEAQ. V was pared by 5 bases and J by 0 bases, with 10 bases between. The CDR3 sequence is CASSIQATNTGELFF. CDR3 coding DNA: TGTGCCAGCAGCATACAGGCGACGAACACCGGGGAGCTGTTTTTT.

This clonotype is medium-sized within its sample. Little can be read into the size of this beta chain, an off-target read in a library designed for alpha chains. The gene calls are TRBV7-2 and TRBJ2-3, with D maybe TRBD1 (5 bases). CDR3 length equals 16 residues. Deletions cut 1 base from V and 6 bases from J, with 17 bases between. Germline CDR1 is SGHTA and CDR2 is FQGNSA. The CDR3 is CASSLVRYRSGDTQYF. Written as DNA, the CDR3 is TGTGCCAGCAGCTTAGTCCGCTACCGTTCAGGGGATACGCAGTATTTT.

By share of the sample, this clonotype is medium-sized. This beta chain is an off-target read within a library intended for alpha chains, so its frequency means little. Written as DNA, the CDR3 is TGTGCCAGCAGGTACAGGGGAGGAGATGGCTACACCTTC. This gives the protein CASRYRGGDGYTF. The J gene is TRBJ1-2, the V gene TRBV28, with 7 bases matching TRBD1. The J segment lost 6 bases and the V segment lost 6 bases, leaving 7 bases of the junction unmatched. CDR1 and CDR2 (germline): MDHEN, SYDVKM. The CDR3 has 13 amino acids.

By proportion, this clonotype is medium-sized. This beta chain came through as a stray read in a library set up for alpha chains, and its size says little. This chain uses TRBV5-6 with TRBJ2-7; no definite D call. The V end lost 3 bases, the J end lost 4 bases, and 11 bases lay between the germline ends. The CDR3 consists of 13 residues. Looked up from germline, CDR1 is SGHDT and CDR2 is YYEEEE. The chain's CDR3 is CASSSPDKYEQYF. CDR3 DNA sequence: TGTGCCAGCAGCTCCCCTGACAAGTACGAGCAGTACTTC. Full variable domain (outside the CDR3, taken from reference TRBV5-6 and TRBJ2-7): DAGVTQSPTHLIKTRGQQVTLRCSPKSGHDTVSWYQQALGQGPQFIFQYYEEEERQRGNFPDRFSGHQFPNYSSELNVNALLLGDSALYLCASSSPDKYEQYFGPGTRLTVT.